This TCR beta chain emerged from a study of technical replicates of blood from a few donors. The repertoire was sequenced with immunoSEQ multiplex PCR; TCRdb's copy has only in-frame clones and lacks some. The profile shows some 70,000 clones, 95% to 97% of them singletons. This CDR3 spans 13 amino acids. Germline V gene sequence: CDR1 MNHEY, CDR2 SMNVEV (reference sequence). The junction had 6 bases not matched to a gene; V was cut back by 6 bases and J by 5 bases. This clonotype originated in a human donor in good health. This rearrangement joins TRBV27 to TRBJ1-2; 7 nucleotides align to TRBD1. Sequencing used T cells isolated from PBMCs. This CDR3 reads CASSPPQGYGYTF. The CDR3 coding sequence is TGTGCCAGCAGCCCGCCACAGGGGTATGGCTACACCTTC.